The T cell receptor beta chain described here comes from a study of T cells after yellow fever vaccination. Overall study context: In the case of low-cell-number fractions, SMART-Seq v4 Ultra Low Input was used for preparation. General observations from the study: Once the booster was given, most primary-vaccination clones reappeared, at just under 98% for CD4 and over 70% for CD8. On re-exposure, the response was weaker but peaked faster, at day 5 versus 15.

Concerning this clonotype itself: Its matching antigen is unknown.

Universal primer sites and UMIs were introduced during 5'RACE template-switching synthesis of TCR cDNA. Each CDR3 protein gets one entry after TCRdb re-called the 5' RACE reads with MiXCR. The repertoire holds roughly 500,000 distinct CDR3 sequences, roughly 21% seen once, with roughly an eighth in the top ten. CDR1 and CDR2 from the germline V gene are MNHNS and SASEGT. The V end was cut by 9 bases, the J end by 1 base, with 15 bases between. The CDR3 has 14 amino acids. This chain links TRBV6-1 with TRBJ2-5; D gene unclear. The sequencing used PBMCs, collected 15 days after the yellow fever booster vaccination. The sequence was collected from a man in his thirties or forties who received the YFV17D yellow fever vaccine. The CDR3 loop reads CARLFGGVQETQYF. The CDR3 coding sequence is TGTGCCAGACTATTTGGTGGGGTCCAAGAGACCCAGTACTTC.